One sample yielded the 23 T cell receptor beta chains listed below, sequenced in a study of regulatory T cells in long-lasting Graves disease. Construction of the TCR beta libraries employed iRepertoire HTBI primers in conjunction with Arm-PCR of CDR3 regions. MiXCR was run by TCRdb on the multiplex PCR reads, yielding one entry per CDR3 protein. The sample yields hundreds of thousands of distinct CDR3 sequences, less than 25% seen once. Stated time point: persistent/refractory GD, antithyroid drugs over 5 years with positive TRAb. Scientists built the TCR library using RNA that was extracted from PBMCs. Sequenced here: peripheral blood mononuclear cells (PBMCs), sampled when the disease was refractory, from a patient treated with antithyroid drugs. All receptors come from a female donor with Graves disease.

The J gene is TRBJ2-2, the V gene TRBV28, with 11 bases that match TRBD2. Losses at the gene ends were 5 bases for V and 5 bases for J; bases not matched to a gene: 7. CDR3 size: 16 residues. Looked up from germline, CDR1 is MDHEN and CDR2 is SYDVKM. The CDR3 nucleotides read TGTGCCAGCAGTCTGGGACTAGCGGACGGTACCGGGGAGCTGTTTTTT. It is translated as CASSLGLADGTGELFF.

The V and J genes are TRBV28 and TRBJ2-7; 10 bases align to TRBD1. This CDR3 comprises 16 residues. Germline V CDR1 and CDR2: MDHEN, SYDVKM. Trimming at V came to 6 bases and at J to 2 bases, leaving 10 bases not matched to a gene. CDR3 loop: CASSPTLDRGTYEQYF. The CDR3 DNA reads TGTGCCAGCAGCCCTACGCTGGACAGGGGGACCTACGAGCAGTACTTC. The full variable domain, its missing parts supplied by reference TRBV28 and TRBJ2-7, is DVKVTQSSRYLVKRTGEKVFLECVQDMDHENMFWYRQDPGLGLRLIYFSYDVKMKEKGDIPEGYSVSREKKERFSLILESASTNQTSMYLCASSPTLDRGTYEQYFGPGTRLTVT.

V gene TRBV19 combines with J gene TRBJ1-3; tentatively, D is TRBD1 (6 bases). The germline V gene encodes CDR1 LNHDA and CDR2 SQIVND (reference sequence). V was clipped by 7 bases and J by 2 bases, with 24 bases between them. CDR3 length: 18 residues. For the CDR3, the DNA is TGTGCCAGTACACAACCGGGACAAACTTCGAGTGCTGGAAACACCATATATTTT. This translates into CASTQPGQTSSAGNTIYF.

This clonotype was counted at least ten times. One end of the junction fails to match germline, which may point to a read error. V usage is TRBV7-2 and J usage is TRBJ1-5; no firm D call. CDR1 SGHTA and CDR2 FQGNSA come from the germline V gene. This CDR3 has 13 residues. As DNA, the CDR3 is TGTGCCAGCAGTTTAGCCCCCAATCAGCCCCAGCATTTT. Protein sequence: CASSLAPNQPQHF.

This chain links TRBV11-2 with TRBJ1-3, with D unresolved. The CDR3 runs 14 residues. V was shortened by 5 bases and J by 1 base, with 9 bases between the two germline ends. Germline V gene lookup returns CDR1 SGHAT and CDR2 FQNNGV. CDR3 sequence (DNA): TGTGCCAGCAGCGCCGGGTTATCTGGAAACACCATATATTTT. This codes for CASSAGLSGNTIYF.

CDR3 bases: TGTGCCAGCAGTGATTCAGGGAGCTATGGCTACACCTTC. Amino acid sequence: CASSDSGSYGYTF. The J gene is TRBJ1-2, the V gene TRBV25-1, with a possible D match to TRBD1 (5 bases). This CDR3 has 13 amino acids. CDR1 and CDR2 from the germline V gene are MGHDK and SYGVNS. Trimming took off 3 bases at V and 4 bases at J, with 9 bases between the two ends.

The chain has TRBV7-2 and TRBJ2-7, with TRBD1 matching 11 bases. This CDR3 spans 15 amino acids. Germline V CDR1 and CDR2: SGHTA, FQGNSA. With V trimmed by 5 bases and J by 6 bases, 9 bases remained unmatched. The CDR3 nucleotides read TGTGCCAGCAGCGGACAAGGACAGGGGGCCCCCGAGCAGTACTTC. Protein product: CASSGQGQGAPEQYF.

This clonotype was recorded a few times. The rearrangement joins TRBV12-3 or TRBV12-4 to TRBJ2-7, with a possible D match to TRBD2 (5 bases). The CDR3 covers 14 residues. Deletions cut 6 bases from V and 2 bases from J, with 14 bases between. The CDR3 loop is CASRTSRDAYEQYF. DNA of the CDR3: TGTGCCAGCAGAACATCCCGGGATGCCTACGAGCAGTACTTC.

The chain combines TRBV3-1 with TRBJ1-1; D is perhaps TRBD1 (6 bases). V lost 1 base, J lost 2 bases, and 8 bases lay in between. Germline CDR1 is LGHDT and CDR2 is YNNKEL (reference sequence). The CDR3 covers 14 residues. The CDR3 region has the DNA TGTGCCAGCAGCCAAGGCGGGACAAACACTGAAGCTTTCTTT. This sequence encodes CASSQGGTNTEAFF.

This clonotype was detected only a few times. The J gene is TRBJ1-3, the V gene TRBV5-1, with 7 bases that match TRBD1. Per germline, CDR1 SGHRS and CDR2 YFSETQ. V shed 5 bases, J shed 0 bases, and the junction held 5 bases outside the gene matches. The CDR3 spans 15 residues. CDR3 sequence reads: CASSTGESSGNTIYF. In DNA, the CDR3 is TGCGCCAGCAGTACAGGGGAGAGCTCTGGAAACACCATATATTTT. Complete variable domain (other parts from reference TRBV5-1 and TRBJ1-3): KAGVTQTPRYLIKTRGQQVTLSCSPISGHRSVSWYQQTPGQGLQFLFEYFSETQRNKGNFPGRFSGRQFSNSRSEMNVSTLELGDSALYLCASSTGESSGNTIYFGEGSWLTVV.

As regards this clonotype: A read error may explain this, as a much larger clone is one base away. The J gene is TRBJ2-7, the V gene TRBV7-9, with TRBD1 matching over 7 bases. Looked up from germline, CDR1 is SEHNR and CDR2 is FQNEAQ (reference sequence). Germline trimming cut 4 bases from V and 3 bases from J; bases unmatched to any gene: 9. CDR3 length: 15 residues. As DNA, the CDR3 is TGTGCCAGCAGCTCCCCCGACAGGGCGATCTACGAGCAGTACTTC. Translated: CASSSPDRAIYEQYF. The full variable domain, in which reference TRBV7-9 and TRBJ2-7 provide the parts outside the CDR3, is DTGVSQNPRHKITKRGQNVTFRCDPISEHNRLYWYRQTLGQGPEFLTYFQNEAQLEKSRLLSDRFSAERPKGSFSTLEIQRTEQGDSAMYLCASSSPDRAIYEQYFGPGTRLTVT.

CDR3 sequence (DNA): TGTGCCAGCAGGATTCGGTTCTCTGGAAACACCATATATTTT. This translates into CASRIRFSGNTIYF. The V and J genes are TRBV6-1 and TRBJ1-3; D uncertain. The V end was cut by 6 bases, the J end by 0 bases, with 9 bases between. Germline assignment: CDR1 MNHNS and CDR2 SASEGT. This CDR3 spans 14 amino acids.

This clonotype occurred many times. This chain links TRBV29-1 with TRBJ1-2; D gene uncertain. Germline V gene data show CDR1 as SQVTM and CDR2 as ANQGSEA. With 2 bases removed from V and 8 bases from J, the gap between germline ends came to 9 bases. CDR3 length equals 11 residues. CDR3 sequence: CSVELPEGYTF. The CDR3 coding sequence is TGCAGCGTTGAATTGCCGGAGGGCTACACCTTC.

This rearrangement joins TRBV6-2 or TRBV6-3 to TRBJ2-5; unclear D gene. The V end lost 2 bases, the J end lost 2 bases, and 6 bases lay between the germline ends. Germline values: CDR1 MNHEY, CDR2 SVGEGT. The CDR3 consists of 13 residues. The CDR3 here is CASSYTIQETQYF. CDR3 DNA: TGTGCCAGCAGTTACACGATACAAGAGACCCAGTACTTC.

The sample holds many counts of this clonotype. CDR3 nucleotide sequence: TGCAGCGTTGGGGGGGGTCCAGTACAAGAGACCCAGTACTTC. Amino acid sequence: CSVGGGPVQETQYF. This chain joins TRBV29-1 and TRBJ2-5, with TRBD2 matching over 7 bases. The CDR3 spans 14 residues. The ends lost 4 bases at V and 2 bases at J; junction bases unmatched: 7. From germline, CDR1 is SQVTM and CDR2 ANQGSEA.

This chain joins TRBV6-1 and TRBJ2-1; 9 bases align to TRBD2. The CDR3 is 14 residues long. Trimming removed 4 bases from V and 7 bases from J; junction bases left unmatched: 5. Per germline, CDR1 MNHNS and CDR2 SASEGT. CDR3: CASSGGRADNEQFF. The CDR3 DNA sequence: TGTGCCAGCAGTGGCGGGAGGGCCGATAATGAGCAGTTCTTC.

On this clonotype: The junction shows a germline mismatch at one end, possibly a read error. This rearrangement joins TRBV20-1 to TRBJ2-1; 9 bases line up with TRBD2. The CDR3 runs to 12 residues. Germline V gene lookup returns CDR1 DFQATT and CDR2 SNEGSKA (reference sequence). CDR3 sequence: CSALLAGNEQLF. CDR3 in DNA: TGCAGTGCCTTACTAGCGGGCAATGAGCAGCTCTTC.

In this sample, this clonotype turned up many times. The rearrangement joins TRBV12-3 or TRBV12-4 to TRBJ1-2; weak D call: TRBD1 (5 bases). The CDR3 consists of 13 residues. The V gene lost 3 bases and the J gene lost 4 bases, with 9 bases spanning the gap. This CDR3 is CASSFQGRYGYTF. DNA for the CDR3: TGTGCCAGCAGTTTTCAGGGCCGCTATGGCTACACCTTC.

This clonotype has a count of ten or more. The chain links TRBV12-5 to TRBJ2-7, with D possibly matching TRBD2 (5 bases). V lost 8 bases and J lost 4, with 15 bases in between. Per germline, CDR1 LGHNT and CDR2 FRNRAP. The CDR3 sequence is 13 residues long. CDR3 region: CASQFGDGYEQYF. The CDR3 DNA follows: TGTGCTAGTCAGTTCGGGGATGGGTACGAGCAGTACTTC.

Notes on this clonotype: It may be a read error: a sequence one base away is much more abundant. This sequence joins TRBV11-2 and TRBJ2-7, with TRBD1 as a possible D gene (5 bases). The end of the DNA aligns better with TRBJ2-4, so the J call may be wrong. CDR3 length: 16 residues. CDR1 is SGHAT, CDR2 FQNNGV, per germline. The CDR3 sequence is CSSSPGQSLFKNIQYF. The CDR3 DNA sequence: TGTTCCAGCAGTCCAGGACAAAGCCTATTCAAAAACATTCAGTACTTC.

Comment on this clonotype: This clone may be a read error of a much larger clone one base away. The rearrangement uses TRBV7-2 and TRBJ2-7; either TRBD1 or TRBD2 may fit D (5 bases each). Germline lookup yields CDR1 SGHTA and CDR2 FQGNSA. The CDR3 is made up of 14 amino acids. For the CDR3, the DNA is TGTACCAGCAGCCCCCCATTGAGGGGCTACGGGCAGTACTTC. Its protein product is CTSSPPLRGYGQYF.

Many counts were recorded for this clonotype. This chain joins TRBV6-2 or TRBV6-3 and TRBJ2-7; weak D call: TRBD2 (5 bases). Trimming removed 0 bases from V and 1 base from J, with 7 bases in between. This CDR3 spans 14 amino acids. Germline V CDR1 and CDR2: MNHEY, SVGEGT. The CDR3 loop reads CASSYSRESYEQYF. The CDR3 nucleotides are TGTGCCAGCAGTTACTCGAGGGAGTCCTACGAGCAGTACTTC.

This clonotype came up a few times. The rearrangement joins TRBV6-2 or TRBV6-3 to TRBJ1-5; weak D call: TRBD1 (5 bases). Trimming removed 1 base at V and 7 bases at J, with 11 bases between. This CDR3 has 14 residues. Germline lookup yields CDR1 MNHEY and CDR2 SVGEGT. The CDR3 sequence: CASSYLGDLQPQHF. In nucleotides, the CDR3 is TGTGCCAGCAGTTACTTGGGGGATTTACAGCCCCAGCATTTT.